The T cell receptor beta chain under discussion was sequenced for a study of neurological immune-mediated disorders (dated by TCRdb to between 2018 and 2021). Background for the entire study: Peripheral blood TCR-beta repertoires from patients with HTLV-I-associated myelopathy (HAM/TSP), patients with multiple sclerosis, and healthy controls were compared in the study using UMI-based sequencing. The roughly 110 TCR-beta libraries covered PBMC samples along with longitudinal samples, technical triplicates, and paired sorted CD4+ and CD8+ T-cell subsets. The cohort comprised roughly 65 subjects: 15 or so HAM/TSP patients, around 34 multiple sclerosis patients and about 20 healthy controls. Broad study findings and their caveats: TCR clonal expansion was highest in HAM/TSP patients and lowest in MS patients, with MS patients falling below even healthy controls. Across subjects, expanded clones never shared an identical CDR3 amino acid sequence, which suggests that the TCR-beta repertoires in every group were private.

From cysteine to phenylalanine, the CDR3 is 18 amino acids long. Just the 54-base CDR3 DNA is kept, in frame starting at base 1. CDR1 DFQATT and CDR2 SNEGSKA are derived from the germline V gene (reference sequence). V lost 4 bases and J lost 8 bases; the stretch between them is 32 bases long. To synthesize cDNA, template-switch 5'RACE was performed with a primer carrying a 10-nucleotide random unique molecular identifier so that each TCR transcript was tagged. Over 170 million TCR-beta sequences, covering 15-18 subjects, were produced in each sequencing run. The RNeasy kit was used for extraction of total RNA. Using the KAPA Real-time Library Amplification kit, TCR-beta VDJ regions were amplified with primers for the TCR constant region and the 5'RACE anchor. A first PCR added sample indexes and Illumina adaptors, after which a second PCR increased the library yield. The roughly 650 bp TCR product was size-selected on a 2% E-gel SizeSelection system after Ampure bead purification. Before pooling, library quality was checked on a Bioanalyzer, concentration was measured with Qubit, and libraries were quantified with the Kapa Library Quantification kit. Libraries were sequenced paired-end 2 x 150 bp on an Illumina HiSeq 2500. To increase sequence diversity, about 23-30% phiX was spiked into each library pool. The authors' analysis ran thus. The quality-filtered reads were processed with the UMI-based MiGEC pipeline, whose error correction step removed more than 80% of the raw TCR sequences. IMGT germline references were used for aligning VDJ genes, and each clonotype was defined as a unique CDR3 amino acid sequence together with its V-J genes. Clonal expansion, Shannon diversity and CDR3 relatedness (CalcPairwiseDistances, ClusterSamples) were evaluated with VDJtools, and phylogenetic trees were built with CLCbio workbench. Expanded clones were defined as having at least 8 unique UMIs, based on coefficient-of-variation modelling across technical triplicates. TCRdb cleaned the public reads at Q25 with fastp, built clones with MiXCR and kept in-frame beta chains. Under each unique CDR3 protein, matching rows form one entry showing the most common genes and DNA. The V and J calls and clone size come from TCRdb's table, not from the authors' own analysis. The sample contains about 9,200 distinct CDR3 sequences, over 20% of them found a single time. 40% to 60% of the sample lies in the top ten.

This clonotype was seen repeatedly, ten times or more. Its antigen is not yet known. Qualities for individual bases were not recorded, and no much larger clone is one base off. TCR libraries for sorted subsets were made from 1 million sorted CD4+ or CD8+ T cells. PBMCs were separated from peripheral blood using Ficoll-Hypaque density gradient centrifugation and then cryopreserved in liquid nitrogen. Paired sorted CD4+ and CD8+ subsets came from healthy controls, HAM/TSP patients and MS patients. The chain joins TRBV20-1 to TRBJ1-2; no D segment can be confidently identified. The sample comprised CD8+ T cells from blood. This receptor was obtained from an older woman with HTLV-1-associated myelopathy (HAM/TSP). The sequenced DNA is TGCAGTGCTAAAAACCGAGACCCCCTCAAACAGAACCCGGGGGGCTACACCTTC. This encodes CSAKNRDPLKQNPGGYTF.